These T cell receptor beta chains were read from a single sample in a study of cytomegalovirus exposure and HLA in healthy donors. Profiling relied on immunoSEQ multiplex PCR, and the TCRdb table lists in-frame clones only, not all of them. This sample yields fewer than 150,000 clones, of which 74% are seen a single time; approximately 5.4% belongs to the top ten. The sequencing input was PBMCs. These receptor sequences come from a woman between 45 and 65 years old in good health and CMV-seropositive. Both conserved end residues are part of each CDR3. Each record gives: V gene, J gene, D gene, CDR3 DNA, CDR3 protein. A D gene is named only where the DNA matches it firmly.

v_gene: TRBV6-4
j_gene: TRBJ1-2
d_gene: TRBD1
CDR3nt: TGTGCCAGCAGTGAACGGACAGGGGGCGCCCATGGCTACCCCTTC
CDR3aa: CASSERTGGAHGYPF

v_gene: TRBV5-4
j_gene: TRBJ2-1
d_gene: TRBD1
CDR3nt: TGTGCCAGCAGCTTGGACAGGGGACCCTACAATGAGCAGTTCTTC
CDR3aa: CASSLDRGPYNEQFF

v_gene: TRBV10-3
j_gene: TRBJ2-1
d_gene: NA
CDR3nt: TGTGCCATCAGTGTTAGGGGCGATGAGCAGTTCTTC
CDR3aa: CAISVRGDEQFF

v_gene: TRBV5-4
j_gene: TRBJ2-2
d_gene: TRBD2
CDR3nt: TGTGCCAGCAGGAACAAGACTAGCCCTAACACCGGGGAGCTGTTTTTT
CDR3aa: CASRNKTSPNTGELFF

v_gene: TRBV29-1
j_gene: TRBJ1-1
d_gene: NA
CDR3nt: TGCAGCTCTGAAGGAGTGAACACTGAAGCTTTCTTT
CDR3aa: CSSEGVNTEAFF

v_gene: TRBV9
j_gene: TRBJ1-2
d_gene: TRBD1
CDR3nt: TGTGCCAGCAGCGTAGAACTACAGGGGCGGAATGGCTACACCTTC
CDR3aa: CASSVELQGRNGYTF

v_gene: TRBV2
j_gene: TRBJ1-5
d_gene: TRBD1
CDR3nt: TGTGCCAGCAGCCGACAGGGAAGAGGTGGTATGAGCAATCAGCCCCAGCATTTT
CDR3aa: CASSRQGRGGMSNQPQHF

v_gene: TRBV18
j_gene: TRBJ2-5
d_gene: NA
CDR3nt: TGTGCCAGCTCACCCCGGACTTTCCTGAAAGAGACCCAGTACTTC
CDR3aa: CASSPRTFLKETQYF

v_gene: TRBV29-1
j_gene: TRBJ1-2
d_gene: NA
CDR3nt: TGCAGCGTTGACCGATATTTACAGGACCCGTATGGCTACACCTTC
CDR3aa: CSVDRYLQDPYGYTF

v_gene: TRBV10-3
j_gene: TRBJ1-1
d_gene: NA
CDR3nt: TGTGCCATCAGCGGCACCGGGGTCAACACTGAAGCTTTCTTT
CDR3aa: CAISGTGVNTEAFF

v_gene: TRBV19
j_gene: TRBJ2-7
d_gene: NA
CDR3nt: TGTGCCAGTAGTCCAGGACTGGAAGTCTACGAGCAGTACTTC
CDR3aa: CASSPGLEVYEQYF

v_gene: TRBV11-3
j_gene: TRBJ2-3
d_gene: NA
CDR3nt: TGTGCCAGCAGCTTAGGGCGGGGGCGGGGGGATACGCAGTATTTT
CDR3aa: CASSLGRGRGDTQYF

v_gene: TRBV19
j_gene: TRBJ2-1
d_gene: TRBD2
CDR3nt: TGTGCCAGTAGTTATCTAGCGGGGGGCCTAGTGGATGAGCAGTTCTTC
CDR3aa: CASSYLAGGLVDEQFF

v_gene: TRBV4-1
j_gene: TRBJ1-4
d_gene: NA
CDR3nt: TGCGCCAGCAGCCAAGAAAGGGGAGGCCTCGAAGGACTGTTTTTT
CDR3aa: CASSQERGGLEGLFF

v_gene: TRBV7-8
j_gene: TRBJ2-2
d_gene: TRBD1
CDR3nt: TGTGCCAGCAGCTTAGAGTACAGGGGGAAGAACACCGGGGAGCTGTTTTTT
CDR3aa: CASSLEYRGKNTGELFF

v_gene: TRBV4-1
j_gene: TRBJ1-1
d_gene: NA
CDR3nt: TGCGCCAGCTCCGGTGCGGTCGACACTGAAGCTTTCTTT
CDR3aa: CASSGAVDTEAFF

v_gene: TRBV5-1
j_gene: TRBJ1-1
d_gene: NA
CDR3nt: TGCGCCAGCAGCTCGGACACCAGGGGATGGGACACTGAAGCTTTCTTT
CDR3aa: CASSSDTRGWDTEAFF